This T cell receptor beta chain was recorded in a study of regulatory T cells in long-lasting Graves disease. Time point reported: newly diagnosed GD, antithyroid drugs for less than 3 months. The TCR library was prepared using RNA isolated from PBMCs. This clonotype was picked up many times. Its antigen remains unidentified. Sequencing libraries for TCR beta were prepared with iRepertoire HTBI primers and Arm-PCR of CDR3 regions. MiXCR, run by TCRdb on the multiplex PCR reads, gives a single entry per CDR3 protein. The sample records around 500,000 distinct CDR3 sequences, around an eighth being singletons. The CDR3 has 14 residues. V lost 6 bases and J lost 6; bases outside the gene matches: 8. CDR1 MNHNS and CDR2 SASEGT come from the germline V gene. Overall study results and limits: Segments TRBV28, TRBJ1-2 and TRBJ2-5 showed preferential usage in persistent disease.

This sample also belongs to another study, concerning T cells in Graves' hyperthyroidism and ophthalmopathy. That source reports: The diagnoses drew upon clinical symptoms, serum thyroxine and TRAb, thyroid ultrasound and orbital computed tomography. The TCR CDR3 was amplified in a first-round RT-PCR using the HTBI primer set.

The sample consisted of peripheral blood mononuclear cells (PBMCs), taken at new diagnosis, from a patient treated with antithyroid drugs. The clonotype originates from a man under 40 with Graves disease. The V and J genes are TRBV6-1 and TRBJ2-1; 7 bases align to TRBD2. Here the CDR3 DNA reads TGTGCCAGCAGAGAACGGCGGGAGAGCAATGAGCAGTTCTTC. Protein: CASRERRESNEQFF.